A selection of T cell receptor beta chains follows, all from one sample in a study of blood T cell repertoires in COVID-19. Measured with immunoSEQ multiplex PCR; TCRdb has only the in-frame clones, and not every one. The table has about 80,000 clones, roughly 84% seen once. Input material: peripheral blood. The receptors were gathered from a man between 50 and 59 years old with acute or convalescent COVID-19. Each CDR3 is given with its conserved first and last residue. A D gene is named only where the DNA matches it firmly. Part of the rows lack a size; the others show once, few, many or a class for expanded clones.

clone_size	cdr3_length	j_call	v_call	d_call	cdr3_aa
-	15	TRBJ1-2	TRBV19	TRBD1	CASSGEGQGVYGYTF
-	17	TRBJ2-3	TRBV4-3	TRBD2	CASSQLPLAASTDTQYF
-	15	TRBJ1-5	TRBV7-2	TRBD1	CASSFTGGDNQPQHF
-	16	TRBJ2-3	TRBV6-2/TRBV6-3	-	CASSYDRTPSTDTQYF
-	13	TRBJ1-5	TRBV29-1	-	CSAGLALDQPQHF
-	13	TRBJ1-5	TRBV30	TRBD1	CAWSAGGGQPQHF
-	13	TRBJ2-2	TRBV29-1	TRBD1	CSVEGQGTGELFF
once	13	TRBJ2-7	TRBV7-9	-	CASSIISSYEQYF
-	12	TRBJ1-4	TRBV12-3/TRBV12-4	-	CASSLGGEKLFF
-	15	TRBJ2-5	TRBV19	-	CASSIWASKQETQYF
-	14	TRBJ2-7	TRBV21-1	-	CASSIAGDSYEQYF
few	14	TRBJ2-5	TRBV24-1	-	CATSDLARGETQYF
-	14	TRBJ1-6	TRBV28	-	CASSAGQLNSPLHF
-	17	TRBJ2-3	TRBV4-2	-	CASSQDITRSSTDTQYF
-	17	TRBJ2-1	TRBV7-6	TRBD2	CASSLTPSGRAYNEQFF
-	14	TRBJ2-7	TRBV7-9	TRBD1	CASSSDRGRYEQYF
few	15	TRBJ2-1	TRBV11-2	TRBD2	CASSIGTSGLNEQFF
-	16	TRBJ2-1	TRBV7-2	TRBD2	CASTPPGLAYHNEQFF
-	15	TRBJ2-2	TRBV14	-	CASSWARLNTGELFF
once	15	TRBJ1-2	TRBV5-4	-	CASSRNGARFYGYTF
-	12	TRBJ2-1	TRBV5-8	TRBD1	CASRDREIEQFF
-	18	TRBJ2-1	TRBV10-3	TRBD1	CAIRDSGRQGSSYNEQFF
-	18	TRBJ2-3	TRBV18	TRBD2	CASSLKRLAGGPTDTQYF
-	16	TRBJ2-7	TRBV4-1	TRBD2	CASSQPLSGRPYEQYF
-	15	TRBJ2-2	TRBV5-1	-	CASSLAGTSVGELFF
-	12	TRBJ2-7	TRBV19	-	CASGQNYYEQYF
-	17	TRBJ2-7	TRBV4-3	TRBD1	CASSQVASGQGPYEQYF
-	15	TRBJ1-5	TRBV19	TRBD1	CASSPDRGSNQPQHF
-	11	TRBJ1-1	TRBV6-6	-	CASNLNTEAFF
-	16	TRBJ2-1	TRBV9	-	CASSGTRLVSYNEQFF
-	12	TRBJ2-7	TRBV4-2	-	CASSPTGGEQYF
-	14	TRBJ1-5	TRBV18	TRBD1	CASTGTGSNQPQHF
-	16	TRBJ2-4	TRBV7-9	TRBD2	CASSLSGGASKNIQYF
-	16	TRBJ2-7	TRBV11-1	-	CASSPTDRTGSYEQYF
-	16	TRBJ2-3	TRBV28	TRBD2	CASTPPLAGGPDTQYF
-	17	TRBJ1-1	TRBV5-6	TRBD1	CASSLGPGQGPNTEAFF